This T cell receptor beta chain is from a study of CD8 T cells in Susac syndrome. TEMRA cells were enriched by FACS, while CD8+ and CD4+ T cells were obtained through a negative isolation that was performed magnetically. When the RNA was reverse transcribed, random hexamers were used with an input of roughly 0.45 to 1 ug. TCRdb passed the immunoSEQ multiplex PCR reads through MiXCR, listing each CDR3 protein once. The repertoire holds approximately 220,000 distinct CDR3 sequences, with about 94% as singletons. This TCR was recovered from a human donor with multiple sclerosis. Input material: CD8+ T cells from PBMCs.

The CDR3 loop reads CASRLEPPGHGWNTEAFF. CDR3 nucleotide sequence: TGTGCAAGTCGCTTAGAACCCCCGGGACACGGATGGAACACTGAAGCTTTCTTT. V gene TRBV12-2 combines with J gene TRBJ1-1; the table assigns TRBD1, which was not confirmed against the DNA. TRBV12-2 is deemed a pseudogene. This CDR3 has 18 residues.